The source of this TCR beta chain is a study of graft-versus-host responses after intestinal transplantation (dated by TCRdb to about 2021). Background for the entire study: The transplants that recipients got were multivisceral, liver-intestinal, or isolated intestinal. Of the roughly 24 intestinal transplant recipients enrolled in the cohort, one of whom was a retransplant, a few patients without pretransplant specimens were excluded. Donor T cell macrochimerism was defined as a peak of at least 4% donor T cells among recipient peripheral blood mononuclear cells. Graft-versus-host and host-versus-graft alloreactive T cell clones were tracked in the graft, circulation and bone marrow after intestinal transplantation using bulk TCR-beta CDR3 sequencing. Rather than going through the commercial service, samples from three later patients were sequenced in-house on an Illumina MiSeq and processed with MiXCR. To identify alloreactive clones, pre-transplant mixed lymphocyte reaction products were sequenced and compared with unstimulated pre-transplant donor and recipient T cells. Anti-thymocyte globulin induction was given to all recipients, followed by maintenance tacrolimus and steroids for two to four years.

Points on this clone: Which antigen it targets is not known. Base qualities are not provided; no much larger clone lies one nucleotide away.

Measured from the cysteine to the phenylalanine, the CDR3 is 13 residues long. Left in the record is the CDR3 DNA by itself, 39 bases read in frame from the first base. According to the germline V gene, CDR1 reads SGHDT and CDR2 reads YYEEEE. The trim is 2 bases for V and 0 bases for J, with a gap of 6 bases between the germline ends. The time point label, read with the paper, signifies: cells obtained before transplantation from donor or recipient. CD3+CD4+ and CD3+CD8+ populations were FACS-sorted from unstimulated pre-transplant donor and recipient cells taken from spleen or lymph nodes. What the authors observed across the whole study: Early after transplant, peak levels of circulating GvH clones were found to be associated with declines in HvG clones. Conclusions were limited by the relatively low number and heterogeneity of intestinal transplant patients. In the allografts of patients with donor T cell macrochimerism, GvH to HvG T cell clonal ratios were high. GvH clones were found in recipient bone marrow, and some of the GvH clones appeared earlier in ileal mucosa or blood, which is consistent with an intestinal mucosal origin.

Library construction relied on the immunoSEQ multiplex PCR assay. For most patients, genomic DNA was isolated with the Qiagen DNeasy Blood and Tissue Kit and shipped frozen to Adaptive Biotechnologies for TCR sequencing. For most patients, high-throughput TCR-beta CDR3 sequencing of genomic DNA was performed by Adaptive Biotechnologies. The authors' analysis ran thus. TCR sequencing data for around 19 patients were retrieved from Adaptive's ImmunoSEQ software; a few other patients were processed with MiXCR and VDJtools. To correct CD4 versus CD8 sorting errors, any sequence found in both subsets at a frequency ratio below 5:1 was removed. Because the origin of CDR3 nucleotide sequences shared between donor and recipient could not be assigned, those sequences were removed. Alloreactive clones required at least 2-fold expansion over unstimulated cells and minimum CFSE-low frequency of 0.002% (template counts) or 0.001% (read counts). Clones detected in sequenced pre-transplant spleen, lymph node, or MLR CFSE-low populations of the donor or recipient were defined as mappable. Cumulative frequency of alloreactive clones was calculated as a percentage of all sequences weighted by copy number. TCRdb carries this immuneACCESS record with in-frame sequences only. Its versions omit some clonotypes, under half of them owing to an unresolved V gene in the studies checked, with the rest unexplained. V and J calls and clone size are copied from that table; D and trimming were computed from the DNA. Present in this sample are about 120,000 clones, approximately 90% of which were seen just once. The ten largest clonotypes hold roughly 0.2% of the sample.

The chain is assembled from TRBV5-6 and TRBJ2-7; the D gene is not confidently resolved. The material was unstimulated CD4+ T cells sorted from spleen or lymph node cells, obtained before intestinal transplant. The source of this sequence is a human donor who received an intestinal transplant. The nucleotide sequence is TGTGCCAGCAGCTTAGTACACTCCTACGAGCAGTACTTC. It is translated as CASSLVHSYEQYF.